This entry describes one T cell receptor beta chain. Trimming pared 6 bases from V and 5 bases from J, leaving 16 bases between. CDR1 LNHDA and CDR2 SQIVND come from the germline V gene (reference sequence). The CDR3 has 14 amino acids. This sample is part of a study of blood T cell repertoires in COVID-19. Whole-study context: Sites across the United States, Italy and Spain contributed samples from acute and convalescent COVID-19. Nucleic acid was either cDNA or gDNA, and it came from T cells, B-cell-depleted T cells, or PBMCs.

The authors' processing: For nucleated cells, counts were estimated from reference gene primer amplification. Libraries were prepared by immunoSEQ multiplex PCR; TCRdb keeps only in-frame clonotypes and omits some of them. V and J calls and clone size are given by that table; D and trimming were obtained from the DNA. This table holds 180,000 or so clones, around 85% found once. The chain carries TRBV19 and TRBJ2-5; TRBD1 is a possible D gene (5 bases). The sequence came from a woman aged 80 or older with acute or convalescent COVID-19. The material sequenced was peripheral blood. The CDR3 coding sequence is TGTGCCAGTAGAACAGGCGGAATGGGGGAGACCCAGTACTTC. This sequence encodes CASRTGGMGETQYF.